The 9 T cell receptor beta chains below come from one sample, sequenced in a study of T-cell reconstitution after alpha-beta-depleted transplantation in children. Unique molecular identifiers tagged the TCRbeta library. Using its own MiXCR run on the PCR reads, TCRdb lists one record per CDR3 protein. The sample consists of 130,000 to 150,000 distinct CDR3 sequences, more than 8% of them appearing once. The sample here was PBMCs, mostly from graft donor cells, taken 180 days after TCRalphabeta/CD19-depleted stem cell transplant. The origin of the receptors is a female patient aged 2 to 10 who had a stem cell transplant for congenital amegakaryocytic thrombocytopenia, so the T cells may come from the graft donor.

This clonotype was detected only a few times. The CDR3, as DNA: TGCGCCAGCAGCCTGGATGGAGGGCAGTACTTC. It yields the protein CASSLDGGQYF. V is TRBV5-1 and J is TRBJ2-7, with D maybe TRBD2 (5 bases). Germline CDR1 is SGHRS and CDR2 is YFSETQ. The V end lost 4 bases, the J end lost 9 bases, and 11 bases lay between the germline ends. The CDR3 runs 11 residues.

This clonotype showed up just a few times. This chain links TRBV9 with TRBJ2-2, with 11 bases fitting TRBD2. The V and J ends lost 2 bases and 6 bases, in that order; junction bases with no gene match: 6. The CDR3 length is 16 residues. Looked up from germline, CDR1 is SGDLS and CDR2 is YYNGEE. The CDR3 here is CASSVRTSGFSGELFF. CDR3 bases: TGTGCCAGCAGCGTCCGGACTAGCGGGTTCTCCGGGGAGCTGTTTTTT. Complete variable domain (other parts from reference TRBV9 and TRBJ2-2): DSGVTQTPKHLITATGQRVTLRCSPRSGDLSVYWYQQSLDQGLQFLIQYYNGEERAKGNILERFSAQQFPDLHSELNLSSLELGDSALYFCASSVRTSGFSGELFFGEGSRLTVL.

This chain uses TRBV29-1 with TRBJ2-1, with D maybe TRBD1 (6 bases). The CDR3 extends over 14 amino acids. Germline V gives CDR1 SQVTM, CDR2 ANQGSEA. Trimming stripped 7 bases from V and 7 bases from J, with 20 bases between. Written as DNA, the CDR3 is TGCAGCGGACTCGGTCTCATTGGGACAAATGAGCAGTTCTTC. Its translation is CSGLGLIGTNEQFF.

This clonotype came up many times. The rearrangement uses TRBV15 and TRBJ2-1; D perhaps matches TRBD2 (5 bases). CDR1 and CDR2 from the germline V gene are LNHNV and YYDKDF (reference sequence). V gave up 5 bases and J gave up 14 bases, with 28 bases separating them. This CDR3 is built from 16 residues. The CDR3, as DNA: TGTGCCACCAGCGCCCACCTTAAGGATAGTAACGGGGTTAAGTTCTTC. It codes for CATSAHLKDSNGVKFF.

CDR3 sequence reads: CATTFTVREQYF. The DNA for the CDR3 is TGTGCCACCACGTTTACTGTCAGGGAGCAGTACTTC. The rearrangement links TRBV15 to TRBJ2-7; D is unresolved. V lost 7 bases and J 7 bases, leaving 14 bases between the germline ends. The germline CDR1 and CDR2 sequences are LNHNV and YYDKDF (reference sequence). CDR3 length equals 12 residues. Full variable domain (missing parts from reference TRBV15 and TRBJ2-7): DAMVIQNPRYQVTQFGKPVTLSCSQTLNHNVMYWYQQKSSQAPKLLFHYYDKDFNNEADTPDNFQSRRPNTSFCFLDIRSPGLGDTAMYLCATTFTVREQYFGPGTRLTVT.

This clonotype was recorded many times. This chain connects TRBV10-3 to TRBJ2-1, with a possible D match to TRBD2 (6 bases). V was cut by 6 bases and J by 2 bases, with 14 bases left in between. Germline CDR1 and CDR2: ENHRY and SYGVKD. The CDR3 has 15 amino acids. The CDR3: CAIRGGLQTYNEQFF. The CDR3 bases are TGTGCCATCAGGGGGGGACTTCAAACCTACAATGAGCAGTTCTTC.

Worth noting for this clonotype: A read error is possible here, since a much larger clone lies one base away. The CDR3 protein is CATGETGDDTIYF. CDR3 sequence (DNA): TGTGCCACCGGGGAGACAGGGGACGACACCATATATTTT. This chain connects TRBV24-1 to TRBJ1-3, with 8 bases fitting TRBD1. The ends lost 9 bases at V and 8 bases at J; junction bases unmatched: 8. This CDR3 comprises 13 residues. Per the germline V gene, CDR1 is KGHDR and CDR2 is SFDVKD.

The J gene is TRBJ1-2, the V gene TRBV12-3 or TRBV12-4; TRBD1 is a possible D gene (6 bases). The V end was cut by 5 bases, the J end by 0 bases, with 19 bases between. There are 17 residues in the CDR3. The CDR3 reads CASSPPPGHLSNYGYTF. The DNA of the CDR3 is TGTGCCAGCAGTCCACCACCGGGACACCTTTCTAACTATGGCTACACCTTC.

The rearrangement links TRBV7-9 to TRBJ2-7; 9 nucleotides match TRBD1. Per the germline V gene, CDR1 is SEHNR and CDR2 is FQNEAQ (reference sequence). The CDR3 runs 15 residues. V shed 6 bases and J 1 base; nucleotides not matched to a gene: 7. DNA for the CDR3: TGTGCCAGCAGACTGACAGGGGGAGGATCCTACGAGCAGTACTTC. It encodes CASRLTGGGSYEQYF.